The 9 T cell receptor beta chains presented below share a single source sample, sequenced in a study of T cells in Graves' hyperthyroidism and ophthalmopathy. TCR beta CDR3 sequences were amplified from RNA transcripts. During a first-round RT-PCR of the TCR CDR3, the HTBI primer set was used. TCRdb fed the multiplex PCR reads into MiXCR, producing one record per CDR3 protein. The top ten clones hold roughly 6.6% of a sample with about 560,000 distinct CDR3 sequences, 15% to 18% of them seen once. The sample taken for sequencing was blood. These receptor sequences come from a woman younger than 45 with Graves' hyperthyroidism.

This clonotype was detected ten times or more. The J gene is TRBJ2-7, the V gene TRBV28; possible D gene TRBD2, 6 bases. The germline CDR1 and CDR2 sequences are MDHEN and SYDVKM. With 7 bases removed from V and 2 bases from J, the gap between germline ends came to 12 bases. This CDR3 has 13 amino acids. This CDR3 is CASTLGSAYEQYF. As DNA, the CDR3 is TGTGCCAGCACCCTCGGGAGCGCCTACGAGCAGTACTTC.

This clonotype was found a few times. The rearrangement joins TRBV15 to TRBJ2-7; 9 nucleotides agree with TRBD1. This CDR3 region has 15 residues. Germline CDR1 is LNHNV and CDR2 is YYDKDF (reference sequence). The trim removed 3 bases at V and 4 bases at J, leaving 7 bases unmatched. The CDR3 loop reads CATSSPGTGPYEQYF. For the CDR3, the DNA is TGTGCCACCAGCAGCCCGGGGACAGGGCCGTACGAGCAGTACTTC.

Points on this clonotype: This may arise from a read error, as a much more abundant clone is one base away. V and J are TRBV12-3 or TRBV12-4 and TRBJ2-1; 13 positions match TRBD2. The CDR3 runs 19 residues. Trimming at V came to 8 bases and at J to 3 bases, leaving 16 bases not matched to a gene. CDR3 in DNA: TGTGCCAGCGGACTTGAAGGGGGACTAGCGGGACAGCGCTACAATGAGCAGTTCTTC. Encoded protein: CASGLEGGLAGQRYNEQFF.

In the case of this clonotype: A much larger clone differs from this one at a single base, so this may be a read error. CDR3 coding DNA: TGTACCAGCAGCTTAGGGCAGCTTGGCAATCAGCCCCAGCATTTT. It translates to CTSSLGQLGNQPQHF. This chain uses TRBV7-2 with TRBJ1-5; the D is unclear. CDR3 length: 15 amino acids. Germline V lookup: CDR1 SGHTA, CDR2 FQGNSA. Between the trimmed V and J ends, which lost 1 base and 2 bases, there was a span of 9 bases.

In its sample, this clonotype was seen many times. The rearrangement links TRBV5-1 to TRBJ2-7; 8 nucleotides align to TRBD2. CDR1 is SGHRS and CDR2 is YFSETQ in the germline V gene. There are 16 residues in the CDR3. J lost 5 bases, V lost 2 bases, and 12 bases had no gene match. The CDR3 loop reads CASSLTGTRWFDEQYF. CDR3 coding DNA: TGCGCCAGCAGCTTAACCGGGACTAGGTGGTTCGACGAGCAGTACTTC.

This clonotype showed up many times. The V and J genes are TRBV12-3 or TRBV12-4 and TRBJ2-1, with 7 bases identical to TRBD2. J lost 2 bases, V lost 5 bases, and 18 bases had no gene match. CDR3 size: 19 residues. Written as DNA, the CDR3 is TGTGCCAGCAGTGAGCGGGACCTTTTCTTCCATAGACCCTACAATGAGCAGTTCTTC. Its translation: CASSERDLFFHRPYNEQFF.

This clonotype was detected a few times. The V and J genes are TRBV9 and TRBJ2-1; TRBD2 matches 7 bases. V was clipped by 0 bases and J by 10 bases; unmatched bases: 10. The V gene's germline CDR1 is SGDLS and CDR2 YYNGEE. The CDR3 spans 15 residues. The CDR3 is CASSVGGRAVEEQFF. CDR3 coding DNA: TGTGCCAGCAGCGTAGGAGGGAGGGCCGTAGAGGAGCAGTTCTTC.

This chain joins TRBV12-3 or TRBV12-4 and TRBJ2-7, with TRBD1 identical over 7 bases. The J call is uncertain, as TRBJ2-1 better fits the DNA end. The CDR3 consists of 14 residues. CDR3 coding DNA: TGTGCCAGCAGTCCGAGCCGACAGGGTTACGAGCAGTTCTTC. This codes for CASSPSRQGYEQFF.

V gene TRBV6-4 combines with J gene TRBJ2-7, with 7 bases aligning to TRBD1. CDR3 length: 13 amino acids. The junction had 5 bases not matched to a gene; V was cut back by 6 bases and J by 3 bases. Germline values: CDR1 MRHNA, CDR2 SNTAGT. The CDR3 loop is CASRTGTDYEQYF. The DNA of the CDR3 is TGTGCCAGCAGAACCGGGACAGACTACGAGCAGTACTTC.